This TCR beta chain was observed in a study of blood T cell repertoires in COVID-19. Looking at the study overall: Sites across the United States, Italy and Spain contributed samples from acute and convalescent COVID-19.

Repertoires were generated with immunoSEQ multiplex PCR, while TCRdb's copy carries only in-frame clones and drops some. In the table there are approximately 310,000 clones, about nine tenths of which are singletons. Between the trimmed V and J ends, which lost 5 bases and 4 bases, there was a span of 14 bases. Looked up from germline, CDR1 is MNHEY and CDR2 is SVGEGT. The CDR3 covers 15 residues. The genes are TRBV6-2 or TRBV6-3 and TRBJ1-4, with a tentative D call TRBD1 (6 bases). The source material was peripheral blood. The source of this sequence is a man aged 50-60 years with active or convalescent COVID-19. The CDR3 nucleotides read TGTGCCAGCAGTGGAGGACAGACTCGTAATGAAAAACTGTTTTTT. Translated: CASSGGQTRNEKLFF.